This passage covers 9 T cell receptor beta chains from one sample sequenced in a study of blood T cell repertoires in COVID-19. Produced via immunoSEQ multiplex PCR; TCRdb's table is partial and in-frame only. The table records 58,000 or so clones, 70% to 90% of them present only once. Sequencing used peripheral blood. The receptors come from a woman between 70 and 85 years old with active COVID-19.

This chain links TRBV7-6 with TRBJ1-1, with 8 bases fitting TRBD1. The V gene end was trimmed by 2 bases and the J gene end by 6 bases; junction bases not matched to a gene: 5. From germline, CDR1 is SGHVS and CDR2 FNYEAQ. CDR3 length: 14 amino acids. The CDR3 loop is CASSLYQGAAEAFF. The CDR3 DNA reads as TGTGCCAGCAGCTTATATCAGGGGGCGGCTGAAGCTTTCTTT.

The CDR3 loop is CASSRDRVTDTQYF. DNA for the CDR3: TGTGCCAGCAGCAGGGACAGGGTCACAGATACGCAGTATTTT. The J gene is TRBJ2-3, the V gene TRBV27; TRBD1 matches at 9 bases. Germline V CDR1 and CDR2: MNHEY, SMNVEV (reference sequence). There are 14 residues in the CDR3. After removal of 6 bases from V and 2 bases from J, the junction contained 3 bases not matched to a gene.

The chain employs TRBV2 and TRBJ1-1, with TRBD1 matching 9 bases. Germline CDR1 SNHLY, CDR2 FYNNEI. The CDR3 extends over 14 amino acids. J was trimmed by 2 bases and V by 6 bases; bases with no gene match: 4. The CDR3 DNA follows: TGTGCCAGCAGCGGACAGGGGTCAAACACTGAAGCTTTCTTT. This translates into CASSGQGSNTEAFF.

CDR3 sequence (DNA): TGTGCCAGCAATGGGGCACGGCGGGGCACCGGGGAGCTGTTTTTT. Protein: CASNGARRGTGELFF. The chain combines TRBV2 with TRBJ2-2; possibly TRBD2 for D (6 bases). Trimming stripped 7 bases from V and 4 bases from J, with 16 bases between. Per the germline V gene, CDR1 is SNHLY and CDR2 is FYNNEI. The CDR3 is 15 residues long.

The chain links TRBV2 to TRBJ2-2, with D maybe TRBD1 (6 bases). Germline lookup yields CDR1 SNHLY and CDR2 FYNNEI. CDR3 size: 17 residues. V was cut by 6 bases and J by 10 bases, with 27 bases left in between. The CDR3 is CASRTPTLGHSEEELFF. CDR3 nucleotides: TGTGCCAGCAGGACTCCTACCTTGGGACACTCGGAGGAGGAGCTGTTTTTT.

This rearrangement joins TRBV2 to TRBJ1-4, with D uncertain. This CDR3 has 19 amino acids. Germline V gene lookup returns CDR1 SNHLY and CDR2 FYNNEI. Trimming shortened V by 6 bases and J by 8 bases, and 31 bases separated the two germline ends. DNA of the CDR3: TGTGCCAGCAGGCACGGGATTGGGGTTAAGGAACTGGACCGCGAAAAACTGTTTTTT. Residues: CASRHGIGVKELDREKLFF.

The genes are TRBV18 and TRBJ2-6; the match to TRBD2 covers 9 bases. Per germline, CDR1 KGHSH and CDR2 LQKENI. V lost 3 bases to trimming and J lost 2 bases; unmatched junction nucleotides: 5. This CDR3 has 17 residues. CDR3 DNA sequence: TGTGCCAGCTCACCTGAGGGACTAGCAGCTGGGGCCAACGTCCTGACTTTC. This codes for CASSPEGLAAGANVLTF.

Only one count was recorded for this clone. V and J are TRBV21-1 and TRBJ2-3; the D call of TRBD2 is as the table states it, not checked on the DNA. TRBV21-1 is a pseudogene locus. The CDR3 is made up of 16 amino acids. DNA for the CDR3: TGTGCCAGCAGCAAAGCTGAGTTAGAGTACACAGATACGCAGTATTTT. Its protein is CASSKAELEYTDTQYF.

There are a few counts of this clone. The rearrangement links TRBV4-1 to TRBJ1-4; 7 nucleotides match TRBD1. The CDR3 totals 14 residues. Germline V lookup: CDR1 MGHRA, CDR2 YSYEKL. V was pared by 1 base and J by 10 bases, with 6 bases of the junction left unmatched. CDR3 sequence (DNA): TGCGCCAGCAGCCAAGTCGGGACAGTCACAAAACTGTTTTTT. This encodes CASSQVGTVTKLFF.